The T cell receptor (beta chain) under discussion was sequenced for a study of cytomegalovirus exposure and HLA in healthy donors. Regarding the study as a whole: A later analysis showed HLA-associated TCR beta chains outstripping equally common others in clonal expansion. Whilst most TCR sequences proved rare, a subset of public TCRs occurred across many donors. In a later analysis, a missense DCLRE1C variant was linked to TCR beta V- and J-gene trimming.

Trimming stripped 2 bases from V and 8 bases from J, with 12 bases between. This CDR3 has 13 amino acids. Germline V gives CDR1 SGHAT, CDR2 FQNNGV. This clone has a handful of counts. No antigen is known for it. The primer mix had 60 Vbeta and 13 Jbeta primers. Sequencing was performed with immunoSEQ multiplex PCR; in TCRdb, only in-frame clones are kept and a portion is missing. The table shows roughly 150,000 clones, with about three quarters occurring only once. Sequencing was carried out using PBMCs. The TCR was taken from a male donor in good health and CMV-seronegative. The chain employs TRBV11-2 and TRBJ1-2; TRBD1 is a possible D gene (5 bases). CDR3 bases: TGTGCCAGCAGCTTAAAACCAGGGTACGGCTACACCTTC. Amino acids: CASSLKPGYGYTF.